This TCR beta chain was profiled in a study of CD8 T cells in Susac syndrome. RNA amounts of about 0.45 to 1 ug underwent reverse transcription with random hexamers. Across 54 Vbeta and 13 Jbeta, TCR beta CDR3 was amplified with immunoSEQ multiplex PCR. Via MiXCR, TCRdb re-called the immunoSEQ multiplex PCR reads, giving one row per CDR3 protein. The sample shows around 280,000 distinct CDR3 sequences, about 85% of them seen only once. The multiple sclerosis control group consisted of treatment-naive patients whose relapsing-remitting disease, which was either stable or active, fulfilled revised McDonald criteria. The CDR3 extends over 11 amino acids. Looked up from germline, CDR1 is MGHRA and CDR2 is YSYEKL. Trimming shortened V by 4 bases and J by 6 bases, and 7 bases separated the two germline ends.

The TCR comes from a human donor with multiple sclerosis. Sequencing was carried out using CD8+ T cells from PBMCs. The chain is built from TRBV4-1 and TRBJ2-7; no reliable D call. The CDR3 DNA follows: TGCGCCAGCAGCCCCGACCGCGAGCAGTACTTC. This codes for CASSPDREQYF.